The clone carrying this TCR beta chain was detected only a few times. The data stem from a study of blood T cell repertoires in COVID-19. Study-level information: Italy, Spain and the United States were the sources of the convalescent and acute COVID-19 samples.

Here immunoSEQ multiplex PCR was the method, and the copy in TCRdb shows in-frame clones only, minus some. Here the sample spans fewer than 300,000 clones, over 75% being singletons. Germline V gene sequence: CDR1 MDHEN, CDR2 SYDVKM. The trim removed 6 bases at V and 2 bases at J, leaving 6 bases unmatched. The CDR3 has 14 amino acids. The chain is built from TRBV28 and TRBJ2-7; 8 bases align to TRBD2. The clonotype was recovered from a man aged 50-59 years with active or convalescent COVID-19. The sample was peripheral blood. The CDR3 loop is CASSRAGVAYEQYF. CDR3 DNA: TGTGCCAGCAGCCGAGCGGGAGTAGCCTACGAGCAGTACTTC.